This TCR beta chain emerged from a study of blood T cell repertoires in COVID-19 (dated by TCRdb to 2018 to 2021). The study in broad terms: Collaborator samples came from the United States, Italy and Spain and covered acute and convalescent phases of COVID-19. The material from the prospective study consisted of cDNA or gDNA derived from T cells, B-cell-depleted T cells, or PBMCs. The dataset comprised deeply sampled blood TCRbeta repertoires from subjects exposed to, actively infected with, or recovered from COVID-19. A freely available public database, intended as a resource for researchers studying the immune response to SARS-CoV-2, is where the repertoires were released. Samples came from the ongoing ImmuneRACE study (first 160 participants) plus 1,254 subjects from 6 global collaborators. The sample metadata nearly always contained a de-identified subject ID, COVID-19 status, age in years and sex. Where HLA class I and class II types were available, the types were taken from metadata supplied by the sample provider, not from assay-based typing. The paper's findings and limits, for the study overall: The quantity of clinical and demographic metadata differed by source and by participant and was supplied without curation.

The immunoSEQ Assay, a bias-controlled multiplex PCR, was used to amplify TCRbeta CDR3 regions from genomic DNA. In the paper's pipeline: The number of nucleated cells in each sample was estimated from the amplification of reference gene primers within the assay. Sequence reads were collapsed and filtered to measure the absolute abundance of every unique TCRbeta CDR3 rearrangement. Productive Simpson clonality was computed per sample as the square root of Simpson's diversity index over productive rearrangements. TCRdb provides this immuneACCESS table in a form limited to in-frame rearrangements. Some clones are lacking; in checked studies, under half of them reflect an unresolved V gene, and why the rest are absent is not known. V and J calls and clone size follow that table, whereas D and trimming were derived from the DNA. The sample table shows hundreds of thousands of clones, and roughly 88% are seen once. Around 0.7% of the sample is held by the ten biggest clonotypes.

In the germline V gene, CDR1 corresponds to SGDLS and CDR2 to YYNGEE. The CDR3 covers 15 residues, taking in both the cysteine and the phenylalanine. Only the CDR3 DNA is retained, 45 bases long and in frame from the first base. V was cut back by 4 bases and J by 1 base, leaving a gap of 12 bases between them. Collaborating institutions collected whole blood in K2EDTA tubes following their own protocols. For TCRbeta analysis, collaborator samples were shipped as frozen whole blood, as isolated PBMCs, or as DNA extracted from either sample type. As regards this clone: Its antigen is not yet known. The input lacks base qualities; no much larger clone sits a single base away.

The sequenced sample consisted of peripheral blood. This TCR was sampled from a human donor in a cohort sampled during active COVID-19. The chain uses TRBV9 and TRBJ1-5, with TRBD1 as a weak D call on 6 bases. The nucleotides read TGTGCCAGCAGCTTCACAGGGAGCAGCAATCAGCCCCAGCATTTT. Translated, this is CASSFTGSSNQPQHF.